The rows below give T cell receptor beta chains drawn from one sample of a study of blood T cell repertoires in COVID-19. Assay: immunoSEQ multiplex PCR; the TCRdb copy retains only in-frame clones and omits some. The sample holds 270,000 or so clones, roughly 86% seen once. The source material was PBMCs or T cells enriched from blood (not recorded which). These receptors all stem from a young woman who had recovered from COVID-19. Each CDR3 is given with its conserved first and last residue. The D gene is left open where the match is weak. The size field is filled for only some rows; it gives once, few, many or a size class.

cdr3_length j_call d_call v_call clone_size cdr3_aa cdr3_nt
15 TRBJ1-1 . TRBV7-2 . CASSLAGGVDTEAFF TGTGCCAGCAGCTTAGCTGGGGGGGTGGACACTGAAGCTTTCTTT
15 TRBJ2-1 . TRBV7-2 once CASSFWARINNEQFF TGTGCCAGCAGCTTTTGGGCCAGAATAAACAATGAGCAGTTCTTC
15 TRBJ2-3 . TRBV27 . CASSLREYSTDTQYF TGTGCCAGCAGTTTACGGGAATATAGCACAGATACGCAGTATTTT
13 TRBJ1-4 . TRBV5-1 . CASSIDNYEKLFF TGCGCCAGCAGCATCGACAATTATGAAAAACTGTTTTTT
15 TRBJ2-5 TRBD1 TRBV24-1 . CATSDPGTGGETQYF TGTGCCACCAGTGATCCCGGGACAGGGGGAGAGACCCAGTACTTC
16 TRBJ2-3 TRBD2 TRBV9 once CASSVRLAGEADTQYF TGTGCCAGCAGCGTTAGACTAGCGGGGGAGGCAGATACGCAGTATTTT
15 TRBJ2-2 . TRBV28 . CASSSAGRSFGELFF TGTGCCAGCAGTTCTGCAGGGCGAAGTTTCGGGGAGCTGTTTTTT
15 TRBJ2-7 TRBD2 TRBV5-1 . CASSPASGQTYEQYF TGCGCCAGCAGCCCTGCTAGCGGGCAGACCTACGAGCAGTACTTC
15 TRBJ1-2 TRBD1 TRBV7-9 . CASSLWTGKGYGYTF TGTGCCAGCAGCCTCTGGACAGGGAAGGGCTATGGCTACACCTTC
13 TRBJ1-5 . TRBV19 . CASTIVGREPQHF TGTGCCAGTACTATCGTCGGTAGAGAGCCCCAGCATTTT
15 TRBJ2-4 TRBD1 TRBV23-1 . CASIPDRGTKNIQYF TGCGCCAGCATCCCGGACAGGGGGACCAAAAACATTCAGTACTTC
16 TRBJ1-1 . TRBV7-9 . CASSPQGWAAGTEAFF TGTGCCAGCAGCCCACAGGGTTGGGCCGCGGGCACTGAAGCTTTCTTT
15 TRBJ2-3 . TRBV5-1 few CASSLEGGVTDTQYF TGCGCCAGCAGCTTGGAAGGGGGAGTAACAGATACGCAGTATTTT
13 TRBJ1-1 TRBD1 TRBV27 . CASSLAGGTEAFF TGTGCCAGCAGTTTAGCAGGGGGCACTGAAGCTTTCTTT
14 TRBJ1-1 TRBD1 TRBV29-1 . CSVGQGALNTEAFF TGCAGCGTAGGACAGGGAGCTTTGAACACTGAAGCTTTCTTT
14 TRBJ2-3 TRBD2 TRBV5-1 . CASTLGLGTDTQYF TGCGCCAGCACCCTGGGACTAGGCACAGATACGCAGTATTTT
16 TRBJ2-6 TRBD1 TRBV7-9 . CASSLATGVGANVLTF TGTGCCAGCAGCTTAGCCACAGGGGTCGGGGCCAACGTCCTGACTTTC